This TCR beta chain came from a study of blood T cells in healthy people across ages. General study points: Correlation between TCR beta diversity and naive T cell percentage was strong. Older age coincided with a roughly linear decline in TCR beta diversity per million T cells.

Each individual donor underwent a draw of ten milliliters of peripheral blood. A sample-barcoded 5' primer and a J-beta primer mix were used in a second PCR of about 6 to 12 cycles. TCRdb reanalysed the 5' RACE reads using MiXCR and keeps one entry per CDR3 protein. This repertoire shows about 900,000 distinct CDR3 sequences, 40% to 60% found once; its top ten account for 10% to 15%. Turning to this clonotype: Its antigen remains unknown.

This TCR derives from a man under 40 in good health. The sequenced sample was blood.

The CDR3 nucleotides read TGTGCCATCAGGGTTGTGGAGGGCCGACAGTTAACAGATACGCAGTATTTT. Translating it yields CAIRVVEGRQLTDTQYF. The V and J genes are TRBV10-3 and TRBJ2-3, with D possibly TRBD2 on 6 matching bases. Deletions cut 6 bases from V and 3 bases from J, with 22 bases between. Per the germline V gene, CDR1 is ENHRY and CDR2 is SYGVKD. The CDR3 extends over 17 amino acids.